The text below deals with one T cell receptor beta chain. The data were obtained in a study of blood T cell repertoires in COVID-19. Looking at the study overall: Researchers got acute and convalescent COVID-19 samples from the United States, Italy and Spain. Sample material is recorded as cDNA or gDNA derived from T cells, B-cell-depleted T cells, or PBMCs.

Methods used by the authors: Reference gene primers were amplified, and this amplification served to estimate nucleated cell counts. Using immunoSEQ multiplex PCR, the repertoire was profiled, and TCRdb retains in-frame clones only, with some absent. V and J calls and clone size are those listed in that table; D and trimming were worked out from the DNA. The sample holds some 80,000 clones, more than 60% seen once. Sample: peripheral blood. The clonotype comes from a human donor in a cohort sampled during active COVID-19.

DNA for the CDR3: TGTGCCAGCACCCCACGGGTCCCCTGGGACACTGAAGCTTTCTTT. This sequence encodes CASTPRVPWDTEAFF. The chain has TRBV6-5 and TRBJ1-1; no firm D call. The CDR3 length is 15 residues. Germline CDR1 and CDR2: MNHEY and SVGAGI. V was shortened by 7 bases and J by 3 bases, with 18 bases between the two germline ends.